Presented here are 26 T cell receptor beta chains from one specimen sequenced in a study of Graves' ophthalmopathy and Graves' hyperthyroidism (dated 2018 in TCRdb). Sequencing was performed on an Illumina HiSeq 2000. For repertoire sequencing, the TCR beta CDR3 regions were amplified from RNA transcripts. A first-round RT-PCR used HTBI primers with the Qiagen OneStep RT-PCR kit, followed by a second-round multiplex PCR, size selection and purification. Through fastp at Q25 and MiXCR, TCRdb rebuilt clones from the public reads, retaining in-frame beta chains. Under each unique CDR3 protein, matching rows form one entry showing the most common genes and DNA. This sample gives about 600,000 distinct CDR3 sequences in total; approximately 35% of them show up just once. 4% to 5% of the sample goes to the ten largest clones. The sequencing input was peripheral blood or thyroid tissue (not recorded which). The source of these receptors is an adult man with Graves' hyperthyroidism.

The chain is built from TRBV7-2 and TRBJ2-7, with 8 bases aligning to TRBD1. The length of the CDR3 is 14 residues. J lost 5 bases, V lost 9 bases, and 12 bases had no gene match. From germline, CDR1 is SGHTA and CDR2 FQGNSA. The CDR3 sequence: CASSTRQGRNEQYF. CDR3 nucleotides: TGTGCCAGTAGTACCCGACAGGGGAGAAACGAGCAGTACTTC.

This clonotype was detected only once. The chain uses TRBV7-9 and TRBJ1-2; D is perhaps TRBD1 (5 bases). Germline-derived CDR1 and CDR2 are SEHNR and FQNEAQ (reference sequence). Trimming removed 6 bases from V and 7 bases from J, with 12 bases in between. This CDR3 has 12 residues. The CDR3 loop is CASSYSGVGYTF. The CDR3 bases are TGTGCCAGCAGTTACTCGGGGGTTGGCTACACCTTC.

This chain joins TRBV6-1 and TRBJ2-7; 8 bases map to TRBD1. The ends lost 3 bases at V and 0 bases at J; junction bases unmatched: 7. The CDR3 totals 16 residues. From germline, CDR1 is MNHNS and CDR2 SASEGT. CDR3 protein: CASSEWTGYISYEQYF. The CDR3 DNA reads TGTGCCAGCAGTGAGTGGACAGGGTATATCTCCTACGAGCAGTACTTC.

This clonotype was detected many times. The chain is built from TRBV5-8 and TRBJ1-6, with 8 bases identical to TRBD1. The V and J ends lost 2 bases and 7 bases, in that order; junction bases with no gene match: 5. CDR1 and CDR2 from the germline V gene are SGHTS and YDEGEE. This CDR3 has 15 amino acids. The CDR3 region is CASSLGQGRNSPLHF. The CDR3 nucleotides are TGTGCCAGCAGCTTAGGACAGGGCAGGAATTCACCCCTCCACTTT.

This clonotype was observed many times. CDR3 region: CSARIHGGQETQYF. DNA for the CDR3: TGCAGTGCTAGGATCCACGGGGGCCAAGAGACCCAGTACTTC. The chain links TRBV20-1 to TRBJ2-5; maybe TRBD2 (6 bases). The CDR3 is 14 residues long. With 3 bases removed from V and 1 base from J, the gap between germline ends came to 12 bases. Germline values: CDR1 DFQATT, CDR2 SNEGSKA (reference sequence).

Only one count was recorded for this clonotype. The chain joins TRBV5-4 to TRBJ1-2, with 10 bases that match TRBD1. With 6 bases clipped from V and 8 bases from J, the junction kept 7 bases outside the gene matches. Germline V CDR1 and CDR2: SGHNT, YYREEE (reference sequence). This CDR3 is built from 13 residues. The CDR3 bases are TGTGCCAGCACCGGGACAGGGGACGGGGGCTACACCTTC. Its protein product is CASTGTGDGGYTF.

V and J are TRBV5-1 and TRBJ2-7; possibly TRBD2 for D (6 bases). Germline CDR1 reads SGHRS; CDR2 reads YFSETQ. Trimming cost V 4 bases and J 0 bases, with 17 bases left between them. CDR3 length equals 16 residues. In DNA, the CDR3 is TGCGCCAGCAGCCCGCGGGGAGGCATCCCCTCCTACGAGCAGTACTTC. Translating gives CASSPRGGIPSYEQYF.

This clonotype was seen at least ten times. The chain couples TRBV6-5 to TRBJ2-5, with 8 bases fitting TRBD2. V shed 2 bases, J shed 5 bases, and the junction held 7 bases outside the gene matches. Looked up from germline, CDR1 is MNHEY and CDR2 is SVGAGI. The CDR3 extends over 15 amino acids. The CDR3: CASSYVGGAGETQYF. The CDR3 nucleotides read TGTGCCAGCAGTTACGTCGGGGGGGCGGGGGAGACCCAGTACTTC.

The CDR3 DNA sequence: TGTGCCAGCAACGACGGGACACTATACGAGCAGTACTTC. This gives the protein CASNDGTLYEQYF. The V and J genes are TRBV2 and TRBJ2-7, with D tentatively TRBD1 (6 bases). Germline V gene lookup returns CDR1 SNHLY and CDR2 FYNNEI. The V and J ends lost 7 bases and 4 bases respectively, with 14 bases between them. This CDR3 is 13 amino acids long.

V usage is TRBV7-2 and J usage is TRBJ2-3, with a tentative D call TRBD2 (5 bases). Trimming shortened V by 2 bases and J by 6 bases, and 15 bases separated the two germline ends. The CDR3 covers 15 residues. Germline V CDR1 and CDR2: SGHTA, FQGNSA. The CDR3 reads CASSLSLVVTDTQYF. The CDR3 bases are TGTGCCAGCAGCTTATCACTAGTTGTTACCGATACGCAGTATTTT.

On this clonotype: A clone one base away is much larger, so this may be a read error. In DNA, the CDR3 is TGCAGTGCTAGAGATTCCGGCCTGAGCTCCTACGAGCAGAACTTC. Translation: CSARDSGLSSYEQNF. The chain uses TRBV20-1 and TRBJ2-7; D unresolved. Germline CDR1 and CDR2: DFQATT and SNEGSKA (reference sequence). CDR3 length equals 15 residues.

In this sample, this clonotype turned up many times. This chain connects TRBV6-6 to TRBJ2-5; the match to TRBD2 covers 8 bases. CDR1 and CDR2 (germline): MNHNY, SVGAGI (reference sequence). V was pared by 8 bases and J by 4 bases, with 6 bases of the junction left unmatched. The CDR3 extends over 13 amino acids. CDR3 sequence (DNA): TGTGCCAGCCGTGGACTAGCCCGAGAGACCCAGTACTTC. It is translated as CASRGLARETQYF.

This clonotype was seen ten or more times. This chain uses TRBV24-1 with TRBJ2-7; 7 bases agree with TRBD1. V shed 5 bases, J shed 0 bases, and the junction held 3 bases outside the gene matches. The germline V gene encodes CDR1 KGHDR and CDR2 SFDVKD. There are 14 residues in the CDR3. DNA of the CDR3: TGTGCCACCAGTGTAGGGGGCGCCTCCTACGAGCAGTACTTC. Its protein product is CATSVGGASYEQYF.

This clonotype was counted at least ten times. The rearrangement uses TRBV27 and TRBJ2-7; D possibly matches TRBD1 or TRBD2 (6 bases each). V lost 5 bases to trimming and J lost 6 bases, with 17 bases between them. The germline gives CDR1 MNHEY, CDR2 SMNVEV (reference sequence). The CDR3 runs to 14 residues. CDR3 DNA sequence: TGTGCCAGCAGTAACTACGGGGGCCTCGGCGAGCAGTACTTC. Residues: CASSNYGGLGEQYF.

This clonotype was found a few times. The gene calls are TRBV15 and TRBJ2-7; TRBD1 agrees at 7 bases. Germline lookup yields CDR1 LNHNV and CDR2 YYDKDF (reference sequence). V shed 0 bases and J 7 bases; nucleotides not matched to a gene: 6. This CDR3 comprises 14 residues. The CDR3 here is CATSRDLKGAEQYF. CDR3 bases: TGTGCCACCAGCAGAGATCTGAAGGGGGCTGAGCAGTACTTC.

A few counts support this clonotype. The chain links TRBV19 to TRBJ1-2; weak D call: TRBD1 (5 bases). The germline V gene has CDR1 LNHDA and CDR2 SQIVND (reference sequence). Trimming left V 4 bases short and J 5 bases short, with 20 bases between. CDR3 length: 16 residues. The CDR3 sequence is CASSKVGGGFSYGYTF. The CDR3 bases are TGTGCCAGTAGTAAGGTCGGCGGGGGGTTCTCGTATGGCTACACCTTC.

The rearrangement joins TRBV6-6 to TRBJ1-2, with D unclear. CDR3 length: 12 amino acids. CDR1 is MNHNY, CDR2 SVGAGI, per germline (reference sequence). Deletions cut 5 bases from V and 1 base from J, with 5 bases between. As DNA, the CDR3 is TGTGCCAGCAGTGAAAATAACTATGGCTACACCTTC. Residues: CASSENNYGYTF.

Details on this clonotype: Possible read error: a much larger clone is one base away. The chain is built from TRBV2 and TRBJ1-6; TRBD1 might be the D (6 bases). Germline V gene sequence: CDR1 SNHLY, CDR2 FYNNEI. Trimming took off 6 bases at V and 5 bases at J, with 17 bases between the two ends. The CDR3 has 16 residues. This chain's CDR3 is CASRTGRGADNSPLHF. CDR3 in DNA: TGTGCCAGCAGGACCGGCCGGGGGGCTGATAATTCACCCCTCCACTTT. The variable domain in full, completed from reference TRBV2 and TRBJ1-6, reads EPEVTQTPSHQVTQMGQEVILRCVPISNHLYFYWYRQILGQKVEFLVSFYNNEISEKSEIFDDQFSVERPDGSNFTLKIRSTKLEDSAMYFCASRTGRGADNSPLHFGNGTRLTVT.

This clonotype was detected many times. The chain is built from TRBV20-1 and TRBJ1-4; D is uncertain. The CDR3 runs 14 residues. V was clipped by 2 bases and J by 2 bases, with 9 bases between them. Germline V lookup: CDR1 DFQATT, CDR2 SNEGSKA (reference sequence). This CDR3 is CSARLAATNEKLFF. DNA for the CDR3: TGCAGTGCTAGATTAGCGGCTACTAATGAAAAACTGTTTTTT.

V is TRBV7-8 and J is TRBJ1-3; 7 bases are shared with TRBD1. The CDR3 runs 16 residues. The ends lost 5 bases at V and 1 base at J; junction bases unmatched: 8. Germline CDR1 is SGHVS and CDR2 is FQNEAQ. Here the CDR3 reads CASSPPGQTSGNTIYF. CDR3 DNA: TGTGCCAGCAGCCCACCGGGACAGACGTCTGGAAACACCATATATTTT.

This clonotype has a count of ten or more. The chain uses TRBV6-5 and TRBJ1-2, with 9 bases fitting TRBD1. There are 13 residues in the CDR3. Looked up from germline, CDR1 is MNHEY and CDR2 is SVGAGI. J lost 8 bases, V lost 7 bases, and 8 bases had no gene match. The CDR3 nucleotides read TGTGCCAGCACCACACAGGGGGCGGGCGGCTACACCTTC. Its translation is CASTTQGAGGYTF.

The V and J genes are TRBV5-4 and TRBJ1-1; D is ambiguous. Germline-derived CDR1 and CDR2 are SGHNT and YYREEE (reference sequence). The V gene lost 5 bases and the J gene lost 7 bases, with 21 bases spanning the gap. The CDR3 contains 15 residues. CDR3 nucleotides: TGTGCCAGCAGTTTCCCCTCGCCAGGAGCAAATGAAGCTTTCTTT. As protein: CASSFPSPGANEAFF.

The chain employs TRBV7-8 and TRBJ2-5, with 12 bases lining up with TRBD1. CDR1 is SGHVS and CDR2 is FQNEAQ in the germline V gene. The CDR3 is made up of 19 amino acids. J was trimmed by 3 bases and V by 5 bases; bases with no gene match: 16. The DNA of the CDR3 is TGTGCCAGCAGCCAAGACCCCACCGGGACAGGGGGCCTGGAAGAGACCCAGTACTTC. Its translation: CASSQDPTGTGGLEETQYF.

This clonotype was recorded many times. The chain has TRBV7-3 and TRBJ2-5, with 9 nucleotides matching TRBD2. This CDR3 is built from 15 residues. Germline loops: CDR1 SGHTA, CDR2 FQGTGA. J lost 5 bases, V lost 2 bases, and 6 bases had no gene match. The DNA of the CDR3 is TGTGCCAGCAGCTTATTCGCGGGAGGGGTGGAGACCCAGTACTTC. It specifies CASSLFAGGVETQYF.

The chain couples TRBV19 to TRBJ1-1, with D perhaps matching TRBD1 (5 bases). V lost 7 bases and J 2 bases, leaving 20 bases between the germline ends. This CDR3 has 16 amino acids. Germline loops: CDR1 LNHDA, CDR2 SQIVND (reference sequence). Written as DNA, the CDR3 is TGTGCCAGTACCCCAACAAGGGGAGAAATTAACACTGAAGCTTTCTTT. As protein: CASTPTRGEINTEAFF.

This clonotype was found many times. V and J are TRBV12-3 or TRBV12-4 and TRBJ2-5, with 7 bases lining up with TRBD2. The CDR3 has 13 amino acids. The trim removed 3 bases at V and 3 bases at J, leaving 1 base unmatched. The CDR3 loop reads CASSFAGEETQYF. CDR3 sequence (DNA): TGTGCCAGCAGTTTCGCGGGGGAAGAGACCCAGTACTTC.